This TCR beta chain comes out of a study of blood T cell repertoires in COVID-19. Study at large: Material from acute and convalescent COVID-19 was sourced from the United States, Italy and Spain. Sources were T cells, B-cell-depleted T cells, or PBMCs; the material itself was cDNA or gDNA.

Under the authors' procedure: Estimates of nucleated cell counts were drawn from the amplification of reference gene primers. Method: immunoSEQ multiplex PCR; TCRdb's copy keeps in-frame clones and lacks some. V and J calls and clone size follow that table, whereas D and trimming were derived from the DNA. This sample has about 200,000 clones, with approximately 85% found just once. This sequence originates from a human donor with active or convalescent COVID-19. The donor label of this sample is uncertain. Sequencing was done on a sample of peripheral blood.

The CDR3 coding sequence is TGTGCCAGTAGTATTCCTCAGAGTTGGGGAGCTGGCTACACCTTC. Protein product: CASSIPQSWGAGYTF. V and J are TRBV19 and TRBJ1-2; D not resolved. CDR3 length: 15 amino acids. Germline V gene sequence: CDR1 LNHDA, CDR2 SQIVND (reference sequence). Trimming took 3 bases from V and 7 from J, leaving 18 bases between them.